This is a list of T cell receptor beta chains from one sample in a study of blood T cells in healthy people across ages. TCRdb recomputed calls from the 5' RACE reads with MiXCR, one row per CDR3 protein. This table has 750,000 to 1,000,000 distinct CDR3 sequences, 29% appearing once. The same sample was also studied in work on T cells of mothers and their children.

Sample: blood. The receptors originated from a woman aged 40 to 50 in good health. Both conserved end residues are part of each CDR3. D genes are given only for firm matches. Expanded clones get a size class; other rows say once, few or many, or leave the size out.

D gene | J gene | V gene | clone size | CDR3 protein | CDR3 DNA
TRBD1 | TRBJ1-2 | TRBV4-1 | NA | CASSQDPGTENYGYTF | TGCGCCAGCAGCCAAGATCCCGGGACAGAGAACTATGGCTACACCTTC
NA | TRBJ2-6 | TRBV5-1 | many | CASSDGKAGANVLTF | TGCGCCAGCAGCGACGGGAAAGCTGGGGCCAACGTCCTGACTTTC
NA | TRBJ2-1 | TRBV5-5 | NA | CASTLSGNEQFF | TGTGCCAGCACCTTAAGTGGGAATGAGCAGTTCTTC
NA | TRBJ2-3 | TRBV15 | many | CATSRDVTSTDTQYF | TGTGCCACCAGCAGAGATGTAACAAGCACAGATACGCAGTATTTT
TRBD1 | TRBJ1-2 | TRBV20-1 | NA | CSAGSTGVGYTF | TGCAGTGCTGGTAGCACAGGGGTCGGCTACACCTTC
TRBD1 | TRBJ2-5 | TRBV7-2 | NA | CASSLGIQGRETQYF | TGTGCCAGCAGCTTAGGAATACAGGGGCGGGAGACCCAGTACTTC
NA | TRBJ2-7 | TRBV5-1 | few | CASSLTATGLTYEQYF | TGCGCCAGCAGCTTAACCGCGACAGGACTCACCTACGAGCAGTACTTC
TRBD2 | TRBJ2-1 | TRBV2 | many | CASSEEMGGRQFF | TGTGCCAGCAGTGAAGAGATGGGGGGGAGGCAGTTCTTC
TRBD1 | TRBJ1-5 | TRBV7-2 | few | CASSLATGGPRPQHF | TGTGCCAGCAGCCTAGCGACAGGGGGTCCGCGTCCCCAGCATTTT
TRBD2 | TRBJ2-3 | TRBV3-1 | NA | CASSQDQASGGHGTDTQYF | TGTGCCAGCAGCCAAGATCAGGCTAGCGGGGGGCACGGCACAGATACGCAGTATTTT
TRBD1 | TRBJ1-5 | TRBV20-1 | NA | CSAQQGKEQPQHF | TGCAGTGCTCAACAGGGGAAAGAGCAGCCCCAGCATTTT
TRBD2 | TRBJ2-7 | TRBV20-1 | few | CSAREGGFYEQYF | TGCAGTGCTAGAGAGGGAGGGTTCTACGAGCAGTACTTC
TRBD1 | TRBJ2-7 | TRBV6-1 | NA | CASIPGTGPYEQYF | TGTGCCAGCATTCCCGGGACAGGGCCCTACGAGCAGTACTTC
NA | TRBJ1-5 | TRBV7-2 | NA | CASSLLGPPGEPQHF | TGTGCCAGCAGCCTGCTCGGGCCGCCGGGTGAGCCCCAGCATTTT
NA | TRBJ1-1 | TRBV18 | NA | CASPLRPNTEAFF | TGTGCCAGCCCACTTAGACCTAACACTGAAGCTTTCTTT
TRBD1 | TRBJ2-1 | TRBV6-2/TRBV6-3 | NA | CASRATGSSYNEQFF | TGTGCCAGCAGAGCGACAGGGAGCTCCTACAATGAGCAGTTCTTC
NA | TRBJ1-5 | TRBV20-1 | NA | CSANGGGSQPQHF | TGCAGTGCTAATGGGGGGGGAAGTCAGCCCCAGCATTTT
TRBD2 | TRBJ2-1 | TRBV7-7 | many | CASSPGGSSYNEQFF | TGTGCTAGCAGCCCCGGGGGGAGCTCCTACAATGAGCAGTTCTTC
NA | TRBJ2-7 | TRBV15 | many | CATSRGGTGSYEQYF | TGTGCCACCAGCAGGGGGGGGACAGGAAGCTACGAGCAGTACTTC
NA | TRBJ2-7 | TRBV7-2 | few | CASSSVPGYEQYF | TGTGCCAGCAGCTCAGTACCCGGGTACGAGCAGTACTTC
NA | TRBJ2-5 | TRBV5-1 | many | CASSLPPGETQYF | TGCGCCAGCAGCTTGCCCCCAGGGGAGACCCAGTACTTC
NA | TRBJ1-2 | TRBV20-1 | NA | CSAPWSVSGYTF | TGCAGTGCCCCTTGGTCGGTCAGCGGCTACACCTTC
NA | TRBJ2-7 | TRBV7-3 | NA | CASSLTKVGSYEQYF | TGTGCCAGCAGCTTAACGAAGGTAGGTTCCTACGAGCAGTACTTC
NA | TRBJ1-5 | TRBV28 | few | CASSLLDPGQPQHF | TGTGCCAGCAGTCTCTTGGACCCGGGGCAGCCCCAGCATTTT
NA | TRBJ1-2 | TRBV7-8 | NA | CASSKGISYGYTF | TGTGCCAGCAGCAAAGGGATATCCTATGGCTACACCTTC
TRBD1 | TRBJ1-1 | TRBV5-1 | NA | CASSLSLGQGKTEAFF | TGCGCCAGCAGCCTGTCATTGGGACAGGGGAAAACTGAAGCTTTCTTT
NA | TRBJ2-5 | TRBV9 | few | CASSTHMGGSQETQYF | TGTGCCAGCAGCACACACATGGGGGGCTCGCAAGAGACCCAGTACTTC
TRBD2 | TRBJ2-7 | TRBV7-9 | NA | CASSLGLAANEQYF | TGTGCCAGCAGCTTAGGACTAGCGGCCAATGAGCAGTACTTC
NA | TRBJ1-2 | TRBV5-1 | few | CASSFSGGERNYGYTF | TGCGCCAGCAGCTTTTCGGGGGGAGAACGGAACTATGGCTACACCTTC
NA | TRBJ1-2 | TRBV7-2 | NA | CASGLSRESYGYTF | TGTGCCAGCGGCTTATCCAGGGAGAGTTATGGCTACACCTTC
NA | TRBJ1-5 | TRBV12-3/TRBV12-4 | NA | CASRPGVINQPQHF | TGTGCCAGCAGGCCTGGGGTGATCAATCAGCCCCAGCATTTT
NA | TRBJ1-1 | TRBV18 | few | CASSPPGMGTEAFF | TGTGCCAGCTCACCCCCGGGAATGGGCACTGAAGCTTTCTTT
NA | TRBJ2-7 | TRBV18 | few | CASSPPGTPSYEQYF | TGTGCCAGCTCACCACCTGGGACACCCTCCTACGAGCAGTACTTC
NA | TRBJ2-1 | TRBV10-3 | many | CAISAPAYNEQFF | TGTGCCATCAGTGCCCCAGCATACAATGAGCAGTTCTTC
NA | TRBJ2-7 | TRBV27 | once | CASSLYPGGFLSYEQYF | TGCGCCAGCAGTTTATACCCAGGGGGGTTTCTATCCTACGAGCAGTACTTC
NA | TRBJ2-5 | TRBV29-1 | NA | CSVVLLGGVPEGVIGETQYF | TGCAGCGTTGTGCTGTTAGGGGGGGTCCCCGAGGGGGTAATAGGAGAGACCCAGTACTTC
TRBD1 | TRBJ2-2 | TRBV12-5 | few | CASGLARTGLGDTGELFF | TGTGCTAGTGGTTTGGCCCGGACAGGCCTCGGGGACACCGGGGAGCTGTTTTTT
NA | TRBJ2-1 | TRBV18 | once | CASSPRQVASPNEQFF | TGTGCCAGCTCACCACGACAGGTAGCGTCCCCCAATGAGCAGTTCTTC
TRBD1 | TRBJ1-6 | TRBV5-1 | NA | CASSERTGGNSPLHF | TGCGCCAGCAGCGAACGGACAGGGGGCAATTCACCCCTCCACTTT
NA | TRBJ2-7 | TRBV28 | many | CASSPGQSSYEQYF | TGTGCCAGCAGTCCCGGACAGAGCTCCTACGAGCAGTACTTC
NA | TRBJ1-2 | TRBV28 | NA | CASSFWNYGYTF | TGTGCCAGCAGTTTCTGGAACTATGGCTACACCTTC
TRBD1 | TRBJ2-7 | TRBV12-3/TRBV12-4 | many | CASSLQGATYEQYF | TGTGCCAGCAGTTTGCAGGGGGCGACCTACGAGCAGTACTTC
TRBD2 | TRBJ2-7 | TRBV25-1 | many | CASGGGYEQYF | TGTGCCAGCGGGGGGGGTTACGAGCAGTACTTC
TRBD2 | TRBJ2-7 | TRBV6-5 | many | CATSGGVRYEQYF | TGTGCCACCTCGGGGGGGGTAAGGTACGAGCAGTACTTC
TRBD2 | TRBJ2-5 | TRBV12-3/TRBV12-4 | many | CASSFAGTKETQYF | TGTGCCAGCAGTTTCGCTGGGACTAAAGAGACCCAGTACTTC
TRBD1 | TRBJ1-1 | TRBV7-9 | NA | CASSIGTGRTEAFF | TGTGCCAGCAGCATAGGGACAGGGAGGACTGAAGCTTTCTTT
NA | TRBJ2-5 | TRBV3-1 | many | CASGGSGKETQYF | TGTGCCAGCGGAGGGAGTGGTAAAGAGACCCAGTACTTC
NA | TRBJ1-1 | TRBV29-1 | few | CSARGRNTEAFF | TGCAGCGCCCGGGGACGGAACACTGAAGCTTTCTTT
NA | TRBJ2-7 | TRBV3-1 | NA | CASSQVGPGEQYF | TGTGCCAGCAGCCAAGTGGGACCGGGCGAGCAGTACTTC
NA | TRBJ1-1 | TRBV19 | few | CASSIEWTGDTEAFF | TGTGCCAGTAGTATAGAGTGGACTGGGGACACTGAAGCTTTCTTT
NA | TRBJ1-2 | TRBV7-9 | NA | CASSLEDNNYGYTF | TGTGCCAGCAGCTTGGAGGACAACAACTATGGCTACACCTTC
NA | TRBJ1-3 | TRBV9 | NA | CASSASRVPFNTIYF | TGTGCCAGCAGCGCATCCAGGGTCCCCTTTAACACCATATATTTT
TRBD2 | TRBJ2-5 | TRBV20-1 | NA | CRGSSGGAVGTQYF | TGCAGGGGGTCTAGCGGGGGGGCAGTAGGGACCCAGTACTTC
NA | TRBJ2-5 | TRBV21-1 | NA | CASRIPGQGRGETQYF | TGTGCCAGCAGAATCCCGGGACAGGGGAGGGGTGAGACCCAGTACTTC